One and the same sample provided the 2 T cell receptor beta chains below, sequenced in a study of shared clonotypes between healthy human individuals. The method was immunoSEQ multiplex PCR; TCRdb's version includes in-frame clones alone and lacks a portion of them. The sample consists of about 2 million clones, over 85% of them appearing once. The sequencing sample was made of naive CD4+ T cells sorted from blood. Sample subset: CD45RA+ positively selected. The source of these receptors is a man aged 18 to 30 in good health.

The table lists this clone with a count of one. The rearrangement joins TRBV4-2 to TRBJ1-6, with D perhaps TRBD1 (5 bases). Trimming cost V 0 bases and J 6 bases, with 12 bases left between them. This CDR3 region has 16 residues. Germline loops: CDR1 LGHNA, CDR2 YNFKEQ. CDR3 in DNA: TGTGCCAGCAGCCAAGAACCGGTCCAGGGTAATTCACCCCTCCACTTT. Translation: CASSQEPVQGNSPLHF.

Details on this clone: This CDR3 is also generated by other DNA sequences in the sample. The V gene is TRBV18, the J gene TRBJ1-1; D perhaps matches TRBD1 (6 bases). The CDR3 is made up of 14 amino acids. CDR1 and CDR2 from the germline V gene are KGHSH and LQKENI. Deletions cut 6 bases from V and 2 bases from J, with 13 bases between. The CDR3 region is CASSGGGGNTEAFF. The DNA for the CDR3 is TGTGCCAGCTCCGGGGGCGGGGGAAACACTGAAGCTTTCTTT.